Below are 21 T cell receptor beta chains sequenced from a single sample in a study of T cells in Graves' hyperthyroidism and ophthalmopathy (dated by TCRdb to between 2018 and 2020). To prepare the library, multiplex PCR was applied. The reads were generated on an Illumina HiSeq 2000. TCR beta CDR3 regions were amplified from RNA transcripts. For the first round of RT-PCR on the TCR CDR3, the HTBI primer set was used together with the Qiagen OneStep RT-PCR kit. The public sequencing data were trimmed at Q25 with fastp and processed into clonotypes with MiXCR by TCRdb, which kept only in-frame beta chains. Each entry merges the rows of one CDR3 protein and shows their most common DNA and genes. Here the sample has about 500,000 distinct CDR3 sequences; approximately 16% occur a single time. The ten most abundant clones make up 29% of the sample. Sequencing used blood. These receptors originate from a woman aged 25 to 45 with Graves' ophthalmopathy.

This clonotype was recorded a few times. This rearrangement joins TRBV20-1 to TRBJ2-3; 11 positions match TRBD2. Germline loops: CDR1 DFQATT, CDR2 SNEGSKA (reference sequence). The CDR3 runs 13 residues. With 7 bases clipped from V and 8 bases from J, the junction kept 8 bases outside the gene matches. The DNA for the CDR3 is TGCAGTGTCCCGACTAGCGGGGCAGGTACGCAGTATTTT. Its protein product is CSVPTSGAGTQYF.

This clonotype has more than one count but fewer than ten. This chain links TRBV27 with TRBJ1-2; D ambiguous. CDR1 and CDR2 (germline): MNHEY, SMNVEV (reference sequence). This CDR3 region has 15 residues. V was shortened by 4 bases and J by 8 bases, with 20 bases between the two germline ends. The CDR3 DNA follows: TGTGCCAGCAGTTCAAGCACGGGCTGGGTGTCGGGCTACACCTTC. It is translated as CASSSSTGWVSGYTF.

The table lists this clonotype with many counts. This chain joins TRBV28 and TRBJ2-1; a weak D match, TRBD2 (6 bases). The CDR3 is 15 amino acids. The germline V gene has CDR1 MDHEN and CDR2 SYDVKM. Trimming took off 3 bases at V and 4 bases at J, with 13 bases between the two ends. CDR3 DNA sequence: TGTGCCAGCAGTTTTTTTAGCGGCAAATACAATGAGCAGTTCTTC. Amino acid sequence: CASSFFSGKYNEQFF.

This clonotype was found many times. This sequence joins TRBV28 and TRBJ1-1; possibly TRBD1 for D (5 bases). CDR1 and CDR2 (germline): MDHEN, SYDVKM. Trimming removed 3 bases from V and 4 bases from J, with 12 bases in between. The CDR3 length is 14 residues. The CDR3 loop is CASSFRGRRTEAFF. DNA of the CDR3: TGTGCCAGCAGTTTTCGGGGGAGACGCACTGAAGCTTTCTTT. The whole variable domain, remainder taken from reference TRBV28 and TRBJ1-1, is DVKVTQSSRYLVKRTGEKVFLECVQDMDHENMFWYRQDPGLGLRLIYFSYDVKMKEKGDIPEGYSVSREKKERFSLILESASTNQTSMYLCASSFRGRRTEAFFGQGTRLTVV.

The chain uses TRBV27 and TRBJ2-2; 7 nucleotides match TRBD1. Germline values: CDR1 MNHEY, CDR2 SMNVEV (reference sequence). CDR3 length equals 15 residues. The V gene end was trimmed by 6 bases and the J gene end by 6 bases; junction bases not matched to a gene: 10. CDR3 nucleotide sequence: TGTGCCAGCAGGAAGACAGGGATGTCACCCGGGGAGCTGTTTTTT. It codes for CASRKTGMSPGELFF.

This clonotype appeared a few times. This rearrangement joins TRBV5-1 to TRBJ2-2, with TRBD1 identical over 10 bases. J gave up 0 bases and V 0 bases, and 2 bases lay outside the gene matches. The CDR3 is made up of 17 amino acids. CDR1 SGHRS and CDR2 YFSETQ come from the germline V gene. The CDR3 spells CASSLAGTGANTGELFF. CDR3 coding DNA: TGCGCCAGCAGCTTGGCCGGGACAGGGGCGAACACCGGGGAGCTGTTTTTT.

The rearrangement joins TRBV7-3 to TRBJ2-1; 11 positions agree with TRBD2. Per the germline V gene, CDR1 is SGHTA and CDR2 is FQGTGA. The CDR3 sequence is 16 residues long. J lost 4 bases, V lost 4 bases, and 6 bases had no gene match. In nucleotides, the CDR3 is TGTGCCAGCAGCTCTCCGGGACTAGCGGAATACAATGAGCAGTTCTTC. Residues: CASSSPGLAEYNEQFF.

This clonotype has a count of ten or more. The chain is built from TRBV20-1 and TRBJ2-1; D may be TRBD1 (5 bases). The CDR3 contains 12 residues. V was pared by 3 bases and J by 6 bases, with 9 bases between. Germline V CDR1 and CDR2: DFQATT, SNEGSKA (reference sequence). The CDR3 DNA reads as TGCAGTGCTAGCAGGGTCGGCAATGAGCAGTTCTTC. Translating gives CSASRVGNEQFF.

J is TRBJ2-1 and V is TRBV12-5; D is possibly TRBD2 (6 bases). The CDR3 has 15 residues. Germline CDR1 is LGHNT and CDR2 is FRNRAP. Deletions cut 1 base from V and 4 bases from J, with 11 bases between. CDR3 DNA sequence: TGTGCTAGTGGTTTGGGAGATAGCGGATACAATGAGCAGTTCTTC. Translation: CASGLGDSGYNEQFF.

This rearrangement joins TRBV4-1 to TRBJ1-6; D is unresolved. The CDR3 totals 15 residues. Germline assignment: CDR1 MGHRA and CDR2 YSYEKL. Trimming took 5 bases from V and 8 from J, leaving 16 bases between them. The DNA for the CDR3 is TGCGCCAGCAGCTTGCTGGTCAACCCTTATTCACCCCTCCACTTT. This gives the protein CASSLLVNPYSPLHF.

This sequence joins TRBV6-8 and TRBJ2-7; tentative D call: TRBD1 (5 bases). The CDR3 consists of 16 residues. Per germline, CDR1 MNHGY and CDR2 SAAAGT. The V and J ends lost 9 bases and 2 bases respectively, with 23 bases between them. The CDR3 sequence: CASQNPGRASTYEQYF. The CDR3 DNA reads TGTGCCAGTCAAAACCCTGGCAGGGCCTCAACCTACGAGCAGTACTTC.

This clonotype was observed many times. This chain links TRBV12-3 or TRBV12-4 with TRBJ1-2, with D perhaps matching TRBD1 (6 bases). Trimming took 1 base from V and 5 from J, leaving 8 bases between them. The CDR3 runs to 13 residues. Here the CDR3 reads CASSLGGRYGYTF. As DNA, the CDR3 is TGTGCCAGCAGTTTAGGGGGGCGTTATGGCTACACCTTC.

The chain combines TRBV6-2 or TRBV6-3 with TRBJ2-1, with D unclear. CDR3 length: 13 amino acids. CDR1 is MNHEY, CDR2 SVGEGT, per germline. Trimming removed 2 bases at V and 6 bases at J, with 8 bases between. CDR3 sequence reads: CASSYEWGNEQFF. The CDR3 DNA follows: TGTGCCAGCAGTTACGAGTGGGGCAATGAGCAGTTCTTC.

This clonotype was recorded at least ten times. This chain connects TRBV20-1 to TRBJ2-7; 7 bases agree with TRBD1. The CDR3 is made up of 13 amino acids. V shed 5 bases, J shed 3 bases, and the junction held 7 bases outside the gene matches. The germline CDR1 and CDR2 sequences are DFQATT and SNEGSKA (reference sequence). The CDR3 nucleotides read TGCAGTGCTGGGACAGACATAAACTACGAGCAGTACTTC. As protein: CSAGTDINYEQYF.

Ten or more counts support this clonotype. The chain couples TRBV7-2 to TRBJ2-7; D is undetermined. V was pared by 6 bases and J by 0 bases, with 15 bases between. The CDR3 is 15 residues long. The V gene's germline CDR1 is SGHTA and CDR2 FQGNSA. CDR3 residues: CASRPHDWRSYEQYF. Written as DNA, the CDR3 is TGTGCCAGCAGACCACATGACTGGCGCTCCTACGAGCAGTACTTC.

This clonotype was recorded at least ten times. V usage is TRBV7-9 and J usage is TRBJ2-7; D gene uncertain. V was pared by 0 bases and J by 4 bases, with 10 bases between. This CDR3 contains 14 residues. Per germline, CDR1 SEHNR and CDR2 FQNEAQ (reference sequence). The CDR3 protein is CASSLAGLEYEQYF. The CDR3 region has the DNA TGTGCCAGCAGCTTAGCGGGTTTGGAGTACGAGCAGTACTTC.

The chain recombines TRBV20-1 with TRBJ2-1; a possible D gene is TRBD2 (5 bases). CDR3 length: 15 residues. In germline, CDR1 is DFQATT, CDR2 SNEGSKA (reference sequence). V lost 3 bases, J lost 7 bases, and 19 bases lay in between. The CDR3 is CSARTVGESRNEQFF. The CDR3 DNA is TGCAGTGCTAGGACCGTCGGGGAAAGTCGAAATGAGCAGTTCTTC.

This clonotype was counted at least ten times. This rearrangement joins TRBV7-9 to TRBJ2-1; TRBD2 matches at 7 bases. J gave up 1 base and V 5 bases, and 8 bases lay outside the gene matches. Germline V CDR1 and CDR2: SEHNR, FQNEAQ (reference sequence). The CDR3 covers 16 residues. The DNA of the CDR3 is TGTGCCAGCAGCCCCCGCGTGGGAGGGTCCTACAATGAGCAGTTCTTC. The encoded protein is CASSPRVGGSYNEQFF.

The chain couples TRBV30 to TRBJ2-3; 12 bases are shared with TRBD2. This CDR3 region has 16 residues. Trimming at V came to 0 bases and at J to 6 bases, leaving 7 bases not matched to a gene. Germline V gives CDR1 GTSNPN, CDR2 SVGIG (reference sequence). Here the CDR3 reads CAWSVSLAGGADTQYF. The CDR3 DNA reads TGTGCCTGGAGTGTTAGCCTAGCGGGAGGGGCGGATACGCAGTATTTT.

DNA of the CDR3: TGTGCCAGTAGTTTACGTAGCAGGTACAATGAGCAGTTCTTC. Translating it yields CASSLRSRYNEQFF. The rearrangement links TRBV19 to TRBJ2-1; no clear D. Trimming removed 5 bases at V and 4 bases at J, with 12 bases between. The germline V gene encodes CDR1 LNHDA and CDR2 SQIVND (reference sequence). There are 14 residues in the CDR3.

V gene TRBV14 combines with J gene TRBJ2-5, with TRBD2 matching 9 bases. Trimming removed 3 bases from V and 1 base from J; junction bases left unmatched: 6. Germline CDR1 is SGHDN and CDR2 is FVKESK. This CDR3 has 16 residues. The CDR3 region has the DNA TGTGCCAGCAGCCACCTAGCGGGATTCGGCCAAGAGACCCAGTACTTC. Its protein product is CASSHLAGFGQETQYF.